This paragraph covers one TCR beta chain sequence. Per the germline V gene, CDR1 is SGHNT and CDR2 is YYREEE (reference sequence). The CDR3 contains 15 residues. V lost 4 bases to trimming and J lost 8 bases; unmatched junction nucleotides: 13. Use of 60 Vbeta and 13 Jbeta primers characterized the PCR. Method: immunoSEQ multiplex PCR; TCRdb's copy keeps in-frame clones and lacks some. The table lists about 140,000 clones, roughly 87% of them singletons, with roughly 0.5% in the top ten. This entry is derived from a study of cytomegalovirus exposure and HLA in healthy donors. In the study overall: The Caucasian-associated ancestry cluster held roughly 80% of roughly 370 genotyped donors.

The sample was PBMCs. The chain combines TRBV5-4 with TRBJ1-2; 8 positions match TRBD1. The sequence was obtained from a woman in her 40s in good health and CMV-seronegative. This CDR3 reads CASSSPDRAQWGYTF. The DNA for the CDR3 is TGTGCCAGCAGCAGCCCGGACAGGGCGCAATGGGGCTACACCTTC. Using reference TRBV5-4 and TRBJ1-2 for the parts outside the CDR3, the full variable domain is ETGVTQSPTHLIKTRGQQVTLRCSSQSGHNTVSWYQQALGQGPQFIFQYYREEENGRGNFPPRFSGLQFPNYSSELNVNALELDDSALYLCASSSPDRAQWGYTFGSGTRLTVV.